This TCR beta chain was found in a study of blood T cells in healthy people across ages. The authors ran a second PCR of 7 to 11 cycles using a sample-barcoded 5' primer and a J-beta primer mix. From the 5' RACE reads, TCRdb called clonotypes with MiXCR, one entry per CDR3 protein. The sample contains almost 300,000 distinct CDR3 sequences, roughly 27% of which appear only once. The V end lost 7 bases, the J end lost 0 bases, and 7 bases lay between the germline ends. The CDR3 length is 13 residues. Looked up from germline, CDR1 is MNHEY and CDR2 is SVGAGI. This TCR was recovered from a woman between 70 and 85 years old in good health. This chain connects TRBV6-5 to TRBJ1-5; unclear D gene. Sequencing input: blood. The CDR3 region has the DNA TGTGCCAGCAAGCGGAGTAGCAATCAGCCCCAGCATTTT. It specifies CASKRSSNQPQHF.